The T cell receptor (beta chain) described here comes from a study of blood T cell repertoires in COVID-19. Background on the study: Samples taken during acute and convalescent COVID-19 were collected in the United States, Italy and Spain.

Enrollees, about 18 to 95 years old, lived in approximately 25 US areas. Data came from immunoSEQ multiplex PCR; TCRdb stores just in-frame clones and leaves some out. The sample contains fewer than 400,000 clones, 70% to 90% of which appear only once. CDR3 length: 14 residues. Trimming took 7 bases from V and 3 from J; bases not matched to a gene: 8. Germline V gene data show CDR1 as SNHLY and CDR2 as FYNNEI. Sequenced: PBMCs or T cells enriched from blood (not recorded which). The V and J genes are TRBV2 and TRBJ1-2, with 7 bases fitting TRBD1. The origin of this receptor is a young man who had recovered from COVID-19. The CDR3 reads CASTSDRSYYGYTF. CDR3 sequence (DNA): TGTGCCAGCACTTCGGACAGGTCTTACTATGGCTACACCTTC.